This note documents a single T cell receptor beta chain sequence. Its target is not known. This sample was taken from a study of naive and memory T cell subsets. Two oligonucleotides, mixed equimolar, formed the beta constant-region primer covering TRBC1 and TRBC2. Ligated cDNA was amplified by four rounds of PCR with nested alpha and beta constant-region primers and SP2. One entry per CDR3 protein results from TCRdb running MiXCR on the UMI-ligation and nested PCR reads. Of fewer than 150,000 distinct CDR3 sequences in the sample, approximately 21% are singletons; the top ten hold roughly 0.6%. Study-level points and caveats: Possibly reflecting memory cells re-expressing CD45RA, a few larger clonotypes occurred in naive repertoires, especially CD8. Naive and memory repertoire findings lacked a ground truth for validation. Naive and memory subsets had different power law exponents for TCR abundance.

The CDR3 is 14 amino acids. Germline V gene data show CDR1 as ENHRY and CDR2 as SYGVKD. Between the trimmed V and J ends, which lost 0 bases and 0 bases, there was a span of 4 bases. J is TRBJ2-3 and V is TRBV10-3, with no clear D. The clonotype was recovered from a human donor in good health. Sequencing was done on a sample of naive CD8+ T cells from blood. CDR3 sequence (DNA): TGTGCCATCAGTGAGTCGGGGAGCACAGATACGCAGTATTTT. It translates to CAISESGSTDTQYF.